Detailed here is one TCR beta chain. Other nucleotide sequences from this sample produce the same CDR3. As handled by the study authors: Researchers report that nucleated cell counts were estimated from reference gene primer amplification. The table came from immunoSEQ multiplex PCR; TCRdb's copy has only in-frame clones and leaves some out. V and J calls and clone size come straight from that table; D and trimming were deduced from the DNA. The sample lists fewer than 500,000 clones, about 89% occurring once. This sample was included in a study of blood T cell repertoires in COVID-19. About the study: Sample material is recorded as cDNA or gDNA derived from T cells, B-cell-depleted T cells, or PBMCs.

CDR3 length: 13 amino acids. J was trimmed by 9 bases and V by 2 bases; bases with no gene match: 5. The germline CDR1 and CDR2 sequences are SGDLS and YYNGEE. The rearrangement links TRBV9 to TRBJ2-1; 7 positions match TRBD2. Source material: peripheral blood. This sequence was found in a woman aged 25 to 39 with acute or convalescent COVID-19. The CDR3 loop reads CASSVGGQSEQFF. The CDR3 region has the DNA TGTGCCAGCAGCGTGGGAGGGCAGAGTGAGCAGTTCTTC.